Sequencing of this T cell receptor beta chain was carried out in a study of cytomegalovirus exposure and HLA in healthy donors. Overall study findings and caveats: Common viral pathogens seemed, in a later analysis, to connect with several of the most significant clusters. The records held CMV serostatus as the only immune exposure information.

Notes on this clone: Antigen: not known.

V lost 1 base and J lost 8, with 17 bases in between. Germline CDR1 is LGHNA and CDR2 is YNFKEQ. The CDR3 is made up of 16 amino acids. The PCR had 60 Vbeta and 13 Jbeta primers. Profiling relied on immunoSEQ multiplex PCR, and the TCRdb table lists in-frame clones only, not all of them. This table has 130,000 to 150,000 clones, 79% appearing once. V gene TRBV4-2 combines with J gene TRBJ1-4; D gene uncertain. Sequences were obtained from PBMCs. This clonotype originated in a man aged 18 to 30 in good health and CMV-seronegative. As DNA, the CDR3 is TGTGCCAGCAGCCAAGCCGCGGGGTCCCCCGGGGAAAAACTGTTTTTT. Amino acid sequence: CASSQAAGSPGEKLFF.